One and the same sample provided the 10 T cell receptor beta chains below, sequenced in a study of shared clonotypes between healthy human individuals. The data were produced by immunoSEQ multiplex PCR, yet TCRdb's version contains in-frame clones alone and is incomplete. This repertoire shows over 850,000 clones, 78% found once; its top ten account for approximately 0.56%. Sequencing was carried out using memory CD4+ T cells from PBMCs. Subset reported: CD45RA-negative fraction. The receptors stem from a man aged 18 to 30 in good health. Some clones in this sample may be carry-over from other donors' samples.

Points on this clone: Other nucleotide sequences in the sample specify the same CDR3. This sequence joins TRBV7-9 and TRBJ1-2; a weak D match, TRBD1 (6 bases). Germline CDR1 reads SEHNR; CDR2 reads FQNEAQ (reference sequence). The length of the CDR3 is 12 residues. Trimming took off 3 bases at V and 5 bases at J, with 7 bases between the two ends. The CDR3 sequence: CASSLTGYGYTF. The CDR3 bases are TGTGCCAGCAGCTTGACAGGTTATGGCTACACCTTC. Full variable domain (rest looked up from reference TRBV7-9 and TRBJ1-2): DTGVSQNPRHKITKRGQNVTFRCDPISEHNRLYWYRQTLGQGPEFLTYFQNEAQLEKSRLLSDRFSAERPKGSFSTLEIQRTEQGDSAMYLCASSLTGYGYTFGSGTRLTVV.

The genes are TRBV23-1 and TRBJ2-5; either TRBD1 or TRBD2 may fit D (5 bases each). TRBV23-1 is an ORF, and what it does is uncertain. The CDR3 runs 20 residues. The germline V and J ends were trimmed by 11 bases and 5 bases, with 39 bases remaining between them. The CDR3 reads CARPKLKGITELGSIETQYF. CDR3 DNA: TGCGCCCGACCAAAGTTAAAGGGGATAACGGAACTAGGATCGATTGAGACCCAGTACTTC.

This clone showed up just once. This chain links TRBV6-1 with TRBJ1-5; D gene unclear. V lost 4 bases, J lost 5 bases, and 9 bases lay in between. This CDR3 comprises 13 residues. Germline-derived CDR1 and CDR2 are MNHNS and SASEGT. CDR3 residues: CASSAQFDQPQHF. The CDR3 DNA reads TGTGCCAGCAGTGCACAGTTCGATCAGCCCCAGCATTTT.

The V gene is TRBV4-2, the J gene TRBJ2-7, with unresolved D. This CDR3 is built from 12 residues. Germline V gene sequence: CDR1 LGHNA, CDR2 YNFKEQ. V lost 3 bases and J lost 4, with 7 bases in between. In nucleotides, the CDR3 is TGTGCCAGCAGCCAGCCAGGATACGAGCAGTACTTC. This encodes CASSQPGYEQYF.

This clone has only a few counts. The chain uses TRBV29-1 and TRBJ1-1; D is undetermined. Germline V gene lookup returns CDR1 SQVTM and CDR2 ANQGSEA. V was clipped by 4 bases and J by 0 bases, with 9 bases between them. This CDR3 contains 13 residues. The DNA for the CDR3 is TGCAGCGTTGCGGCGGTGCTGAACACTGAAGCTTTCTTT. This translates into CSVAAVLNTEAFF.

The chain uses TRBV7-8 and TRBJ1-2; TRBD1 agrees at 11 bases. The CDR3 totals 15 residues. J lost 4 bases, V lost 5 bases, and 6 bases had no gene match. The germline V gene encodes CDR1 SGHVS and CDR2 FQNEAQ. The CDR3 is CASSRGDRGFYGYTF. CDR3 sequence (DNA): TGTGCCAGCAGCCGAGGGGACAGGGGGTTCTATGGCTACACCTTC.

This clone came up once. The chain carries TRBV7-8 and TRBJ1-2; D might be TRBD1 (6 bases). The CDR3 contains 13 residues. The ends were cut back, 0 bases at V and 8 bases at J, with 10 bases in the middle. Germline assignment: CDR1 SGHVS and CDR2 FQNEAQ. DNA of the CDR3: TGTGCCAGCAGCTTAGCTGGGGGCAGGGGCTACACCTTC. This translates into CASSLAGGRGYTF.

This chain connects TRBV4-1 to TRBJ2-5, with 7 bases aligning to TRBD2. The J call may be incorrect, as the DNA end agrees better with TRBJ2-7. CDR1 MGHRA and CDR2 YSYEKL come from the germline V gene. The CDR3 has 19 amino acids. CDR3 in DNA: TGCGCCAGCAGCCAAGGGACGTTTACCCTAGCGGCCAGCTCCTACGAGCAGTACTTC. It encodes CASSQGTFTLAASSYEQYF.

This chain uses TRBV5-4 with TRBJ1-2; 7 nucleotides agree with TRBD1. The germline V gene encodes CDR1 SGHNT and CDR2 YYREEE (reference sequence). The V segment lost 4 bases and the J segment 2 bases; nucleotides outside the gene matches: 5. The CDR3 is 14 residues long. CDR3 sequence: CASSGNRGNYGYTF. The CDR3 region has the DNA TGTGCCAGCAGCGGAAACAGGGGCAACTATGGCTACACCTTC. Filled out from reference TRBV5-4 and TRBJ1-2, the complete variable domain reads ETGVTQSPTHLIKTRGQQVTLRCSSQSGHNTVSWYQQALGQGPQFIFQYYREEENGRGNFPPRFSGLQFPNYSSELNVNALELDDSALYLCASSGNRGNYGYTFGSGTRLTVV.

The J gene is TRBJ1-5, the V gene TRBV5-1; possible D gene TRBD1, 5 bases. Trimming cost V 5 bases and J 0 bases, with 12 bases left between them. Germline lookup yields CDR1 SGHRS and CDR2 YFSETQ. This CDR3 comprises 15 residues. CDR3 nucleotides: TGCGCCAGCAGTCGGGACCCGAATAGCAATCAGCCCCAGCATTTT. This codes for CASSRDPNSNQPQHF.